Sequencing of this T cell receptor (beta chain) was carried out in a study of T-cell reconstitution after alpha-beta-depleted transplantation in children. Study-wide results and caveats: At around two months after transplant, the alpha-beta T cells were reportedly derived from several hundred expanded clones that came from non-depleted graft cells. It was newly produced T cells that mostly accounted for T-cell counts and diversity one year after transplant.

Researchers prepared the TCRbeta library using unique molecular identifiers, the study reports. TCRdb passed the PCR reads through MiXCR, listing each CDR3 protein once. The sample holds about 500,000 distinct CDR3 sequences, 10% to 12% seen once. Only a few counts were recorded for this clonotype. Antigen: not known. V lost 3 bases and J lost 8, with 17 bases in between. From germline, CDR1 is SGHKS and CDR2 YYEKEE (reference sequence). The CDR3 length is 15 residues. This material consisted of PBMCs, mostly from graft donor cells, taken 180 days after TCRalphabeta/CD19-depleted stem cell transplant. The rearrangement links TRBV5-5 to TRBJ1-4; weak D call: TRBD1 (6 bases). The sequence derives from a female patient under 10 years old who had a stem cell transplant for aplastic anemia, so the T cells may come from the graft donor. CDR3 bases: TGTGCCAGCAGCTGGCCTCTAGGTACAGGGGAAAAACTGTTTTTT. The encoded protein is CASSWPLGTGEKLFF.